This TCR beta chain derives from a study of response to subunit inactivated influenza vaccine (dated by TCRdb to 2017 to 2018). Background on the whole study: The study used deep quantitative T cell receptor repertoire profiling to track responses to a trivalent subunit inactivated influenza vaccine. Beyond this particular receptor, the publication reports: According to the authors, only a limited number of new T cells may be recruited by each seasonal influenza vaccination.

Receptor amplification or capture employed RT-PCR. TCRdb names Illumina HiSeq 2500 as the instrument used. The raw public data were reprocessed by TCRdb itself: fastp quality trimming at Q25, MiXCR clonotype calling, in-frame beta chains only. Records with the same CDR3 protein are collapsed into one entry carrying the most frequent genes and DNA. This sample has about 520,000 distinct CDR3 sequences in its table, and 6.5% to 8% of those were observed once. About 12% of the sample lies in the top ten. V is shortened by 5 bases, J by 2 bases, and the region joining them spans 13 bases. The CDR3 sequence holds 15 residues, the cysteine and phenylalanine included. Of the read, only the CDR3 DNA is kept; its 45 bases are in frame from base 1. Looking up the germline V gene yields CDR1 SGHTA and CDR2 FQGNSA. There are a few counts of this clonotype. The antigen this receptor binds is unknown. No base qualities exist here, and no much larger clone lies one base off it.

The receptor chain draws on TRBV7-2 and TRBJ1-3; no D gene call is confident. The sequencing used PBMCs from blood, collected less than 30 months after vaccination. This receptor was obtained from a man between 50 and 75 years old who received an inactivated influenza vaccine. Donor details come from another sample of the same person, matched by shared clones. The CDR3 region: CASSPLVQPGNTIYF. The nucleotide sequence reads TGTGCCAGCAGCCCGCTAGTACAACCTGGAAACACCATATATTTT.